The present entry profiles one TCR beta chain with its context. It lacks a known antigen. No base qualities exist here, and no much larger clone lies one base off it. Using the deep immunoSEQ assay, TCR CDR3 regions were amplified from genomic DNA by multiplex PCR. Extracted genomic DNA from each cell subset was distributed evenly across all wells of several immunoSEQ 96-well plates, and each plate was treated as a replicate. For sorted subsets, 200 to 250 ng of genomic DNA, equivalent to about 30,000 T cell genomes, went into each replicate PCR. The purified libraries were quantified using a Qubit 3.0 fluorometer, sized with a Bioanalyzer 2100, and then quantified again using the KAPA Library Quantification kit. A separate single-read 150-cycle Illumina NextSeq 550 flow cell was used to sequence each immunoSEQ 96-well plate. The paper's data handling went like this. Because the immunoSEQ output held only junctional sequences and lacked quality scores, the filtering could not match the filtering applied to full-length reads. Sequences were annotated with PyIR, a Python wrapper for IgBLAST v1.9, using IMGT germline references to assign V/J genes and CDR3. Any read was removed if the V/J assignment was weak (E-value above 1e-6), the CDR3 was missing, or the read contained stop codons, out-of-frame junctions, or ambiguous translated residues. A V3J clonotype was defined by an identical inferred V gene, J gene, and CDR3 amino acid sequence. Percentage overlap between repertoires was calculated by dividing the number of shared unique clonotypes by the size of the smaller repertoire. Repertoire richness was assessed with RTK rarefaction, the Chao1 estimator, and Recon v2.1 estimates of unobserved clonotypes. Generation probabilities for all TCRbeta clonotypes obtained by the gDNA method from several donors were computed using OLGA. TCRdb holds this immuneACCESS table with in-frame rearrangements only. Some clones are missing; in checked studies, unresolved V genes explain under half, and the rest has no known cause. That table supplies the V and J calls and clone size; D and trimming were determined from the DNA. This sample holds roughly 2,000,000 clones; roughly 95% were observed only once. The leading ten clones occupy 1% to 1.5% of the sample.

The data stem from a study of shared clonotypes between healthy human individuals (dated by TCRdb to 2019 to 2021). About the full investigation: The cohort comprised a couple of women and three men aged 18 to 49 years. The study deeply sequenced blood TCR repertoires of about 5 healthy adults to estimate repertoire size and the extent of clonotype sharing between individuals. To increase sequencing depth and limit assay-specific biases, TCR repertoire library preparation and sequencing were carried out by different laboratories using diverse techniques. Per donor, leukapheresis produced somewhere between about 0.94 and 8.9 billion PBMCs. Per donor, three plates each were used for CD4 naive and CD4 memory, two for CD8 naive, and one for CD8 memory. What the authors observed across the whole study: Estimated clonotype richness was generally larger for naive than for memory subsets. The small number of donors limited the genetic and exposure-history diversity represented. Pairwise subsampling led to the expectation that sequencing depth would affect the degree of clonotype sharing among donors. Clonotypes shared by all four sorted-subset donors showed higher generation probabilities than non-shared clonotypes. Incomplete sequencing was indicated by rarefaction of sorted-subset datasets, despite the large sequencing depth. Sampling was restricted to blood, and TCR repertoires in tissues likely differ from the TCR repertoires found in blood. About 5% of naive CD4, 3.5% of naive CD8, approximately 2% of memory CD4, and 0.4% of memory CD8 clonotypes were shared across several donors.

The germline V gene supplies CDR1 MNHEY and CDR2 SVGAGI. Taken from cysteine to phenylalanine, the CDR3 has 14 residues. Here the CDR3 DNA is all that survives: 42 bases in frame from base 1. V is reduced by 4 bases and J by 5 bases, leaving a spacing of 11 bases between them. CD8 naive samples were obtained by positive selection for CCR7 among CD45RO-negative cells, yielding a CD45RA+CCR7+ population from which TemRA cells were excluded. Healthy HIV-negative adults with no recently reported acute infections or vaccinations were included as donors. Every donor was a Caucasian adult living in Nashville, Tennessee, USA. Blood was obtained by leukapheresis, after which PBMCs were separated by Ficoll-Histopaque density gradient centrifugation and cryopreserved in liquid nitrogen vapor phase. Purity and quantity of every magnetically sorted T cell population were checked by analytical flow cytometry. From each sorted fraction, genomic DNA was isolated and quantified by UV absorbance on a Nanodrop 2000c.

The chain is made from TRBV6-5 and TRBJ2-2; the D segment could be TRBD2, given 6 matching bases. The TCR comes from a young man in good health. The sample taken for sequencing was naive CD8+ T cells sorted from blood. The sample's cell subset or site label, in plain terms: CD45RA+CCR7+. The encoded CDR3 is CASSWGVGTGELFF. The nucleotide sequence reads as follows: TGTGCCAGCAGTTGGGGGGTAGGGACCGGGGAGCTGTTTTTT.